The clone carrying this TCR beta chain was counted a few times. TCR beta CDR3 regions were amplified from RNA transcripts. The TCR CDR3 first-round RT-PCR relied on the HTBI primer set. From the multiplex PCR reads, TCRdb called clonotypes with MiXCR, one entry per CDR3 protein. The sample carries 250,000 or so distinct CDR3 sequences, about 14% recorded once. The data derive from a study of T cells in Graves' hyperthyroidism and ophthalmopathy. The patients, who ranged from 18 to 65 in age, presented with newly diagnosed hyperthyroidism lasting under 2 months. The authors took PBMCs from 8.5 to 10 ml fresh peripheral blood. Trimming took off 5 bases at V and 0 bases at J, with 14 bases between the two ends. Germline V gene lookup returns CDR1 MGHRA and CDR2 YSYEKL. The CDR3 is 16 amino acids.

The TCR comes from a woman aged 35 to 49 with Graves' hyperthyroidism that later progressed to Graves' ophthalmopathy. Sample: blood. The genes are TRBV4-1 and TRBJ1-3, with unresolved D. Here the CDR3 DNA reads TGCGCCAGCAGCGACGACGGAGTACCCTCTGGAAACACCATATATTTT. Translating gives CASSDDGVPSGNTIYF.